This TCR beta chain emerged from a study of blood T cell repertoires in COVID-19. At the level of the study: The samples span acute and convalescent COVID-19 from the United States, Italy and Spain. The cDNA or gDNA used as material had been derived from T cells, B-cell-depleted T cells, or PBMCs.

In the authors' workflow: Estimation of nucleated cell counts was performed using reference gene primer amplification. Here immunoSEQ multiplex PCR was the method, and the copy in TCRdb shows in-frame clones only, minus some. V, J and clone size reflect that table, while D and trimming were determined from the DNA. The sample lists about 92,000 clones, 72% occurring once. Only a few counts were recorded for this clone. From germline, CDR1 is LGHDT and CDR2 YNNKEL (reference sequence). Trimming removed 2 bases at V and 6 bases at J, with 10 bases between. CDR3 size: 14 residues. This chain links TRBV3-1 (or the pseudogene TRBV3-2) with TRBJ1-4; D unclear. The receptor's source is an older woman in a cohort sampled during active or convalescent COVID-19. The sample comprised peripheral blood. CDR3 region: CASSQRTRYEKLFF. The CDR3 DNA follows: TGTGCCAGCAGCCAACGCACGCGGTATGAAAAACTGTTTTTT.